The 18 T cell receptor beta chains listed next were all sequenced from one sample in a study of cytomegalovirus exposure and HLA in healthy donors. The primer mix had 60 Vbeta and 13 Jbeta primers. Sequencing used immunoSEQ multiplex PCR; TCRdb keeps in-frame clones, though not all of them. The table shows 150,000 to 250,000 clones, with 82% occurring only once. The sequencing input was PBMCs. All receptors come from a boy aged 2 to 10 in good health and CMV-seronegative.

With regard to this clone: The same CDR3 arises from other DNA sequences in this sample as well. The V and J genes are TRBV5-1 and TRBJ1-3; D call uncertain. From germline, CDR1 is SGHRS and CDR2 YFSETQ. This CDR3 comprises 13 residues. V lost 0 bases, J lost 4 bases, and 5 bases lay in between. CDR3 loop: CASSLGAGNTIYF. The CDR3 DNA follows: TGCGCCAGCAGCTTGGGCGCCGGAAACACCATATATTTT.

This rearrangement joins TRBV19 to TRBJ1-1, with unresolved D. V lost 3 bases, J lost 11 bases, and 13 bases lay in between. Germline V gene data show CDR1 as LNHDA and CDR2 as SQIVND (reference sequence). The CDR3 covers 12 residues. The CDR3 DNA reads as TGTGCCAGTAGTATGGGTCCCACGGGGGCTTTCTTT. Translated, it gives CASSMGPTGAFF. The variable domain in full, with the rest retrieved from reference TRBV19 and TRBJ1-1, is DGGITQSPKYLFRKEGQNVTLSCEQNLNHDAMYWYRQDPGQGLRLIYYSQIVNDFQKGDIAEGYSVSREKKESFPLTVTSAQKNPTAFYLCASSMGPTGAFFGQGTRLTVV.

The chain joins TRBV7-9 to TRBJ1-1, with 7 bases aligning to TRBD1. Germline trimming cut 10 bases from V and 1 base from J; bases unmatched to any gene: 6. The CDR3 has 13 amino acids. Germline CDR1 SEHNR, CDR2 FQNEAQ (reference sequence). The CDR3: CATTGQQNTEAFF. CDR3 DNA: TGTGCCACCACGGGACAGCAGAACACTGAAGCTTTCTTT.

The chain recombines TRBV9 with TRBJ2-3; 13 bases align to TRBD2. V lost 4 bases, J lost 5 bases, and 7 bases stayed unmatched. CDR3 length equals 16 residues. Germline loops: CDR1 SGDLS, CDR2 YYNGEE. CDR3 sequence reads: CASSPGTSGEVDTQYF. The CDR3 region has the DNA TGTGCCAGCAGCCCTGGGACTAGCGGGGAAGTAGATACGCAGTATTTT.

The chain recombines TRBV13 with TRBJ2-5; possible D gene TRBD1, 6 bases. The J call may be in error: the DNA end matches TRBJ2-7 better. The CDR3 has 14 residues. Germline lookup yields CDR1 PRHDT and CDR2 FYEKMQ (reference sequence). The CDR3 here is CASSLKGDAYEQYF. The DNA of the CDR3 is TGTGCCAGCAGCTTGAAGGGGGACGCCTACGAGCAGTACTTC.

A few counts support this clone. This chain joins TRBV15 and TRBJ2-6; no clear D. Germline CDR1 and CDR2: LNHNV and YYDKDF (reference sequence). V was trimmed by 0 bases and J by 3 bases, leaving 3 bases between them. This CDR3 contains 14 residues. CDR3 nucleotide sequence: TGTGCCACCAGCAGAGATCTTGGGGCCAACGTCCTGACTTTC. Its protein product is CATSRDLGANVLTF.

Regarding this clone: Distinct nucleotide sequences in the sample also encode this CDR3. The J gene is TRBJ2-3, the V gene TRBV7-2; weak D call: TRBD2 (5 bases). There are 13 residues in the CDR3. V lost 6 bases and J lost 4, with 11 bases in between. CDR1 and CDR2 (germline): SGHTA, FQGNSA. In nucleotides, the CDR3 is TGTGCCAGCAGTCCCCCCGGGGCAGATACGCAGTATTTT. Translated, it gives CASSPPGADTQYF.

The chain couples TRBV19 to TRBJ1-1; D is ambiguous. Per germline, CDR1 LNHDA and CDR2 SQIVND (reference sequence). Between the trimmed V and J ends, which lost 3 bases and 7 bases, there was a span of 15 bases. The CDR3 contains 14 residues. For the CDR3, the DNA is TGTGCCAGTAGTATTGGCAGGCTGGCACTTGAAGCTTTCTTT. The encoded protein is CASSIGRLALEAFF.

Only one count was recorded for this clone. This rearrangement joins TRBV15 to TRBJ2-7; TRBD1 might be the D (6 bases). Germline loops: CDR1 LNHNV, CDR2 YYDKDF (reference sequence). V was cut by 4 bases and J by 6 bases, with 13 bases left in between. The CDR3 totals 13 residues. Written as DNA, the CDR3 is TGTGCCACCAGCATTACTCAGGACAGCGAGCAGTACTTC. This encodes CATSITQDSEQYF.

This rearrangement joins TRBV5-1 to TRBJ2-5, with 9 bases matching TRBD1. Germline V CDR1 and CDR2: SGHRS, YFSETQ. The trim removed 4 bases at V and 2 bases at J, leaving 6 bases unmatched. CDR3 size: 15 residues. CDR3 loop: CASSADRGSQETQYF. CDR3 nucleotides: TGCGCCAGCAGCGCTGACAGGGGGTCGCAAGAGACCCAGTACTTC.

This chain uses TRBV5-6 with TRBJ2-3; a weak D match, TRBD2 (5 bases). The germline V gene encodes CDR1 SGHDT and CDR2 YYEEEE. V dropped 0 bases and J dropped 2 bases, with 10 bases sitting between them. The CDR3 covers 15 residues. The CDR3 region is CASSLAGGLTDTQYF. For the CDR3, the DNA is TGTGCCAGCAGCTTGGCCGGCGGACTCACAGATACGCAGTATTTT.

V is TRBV19 and J is TRBJ2-3; 7 positions match TRBD1. CDR1 is LNHDA and CDR2 is SQIVND in the germline V gene (reference sequence). Trimming cost V 7 bases and J 4 bases; bases outside gene matches: 5. CDR3 length equals 13 residues. As DNA, the CDR3 is TGTGCCAGTACCGACAGGGCTGCAGATACGCAGTATTTT. Its translation: CASTDRAADTQYF.

This clone turned up a few times. The CDR3 spells CASSLAGSGLGSPLHF. The CDR3 DNA sequence: TGCGCCAGCAGCTTGGCGGGTTCAGGGTTGGGTTCACCCCTCCACTTT. The chain joins TRBV5-1 to TRBJ1-6; D is possibly TRBD1 (5 bases). Germline lookup yields CDR1 SGHRS and CDR2 YFSETQ. V was trimmed by 0 bases and J by 9 bases, leaving 16 bases between them. The CDR3 extends over 16 amino acids.

J is TRBJ2-3 and V is TRBV6-4; no firm D call. The germline V gene has CDR1 MRHNA and CDR2 SNTAGT. The CDR3 runs to 15 residues. V lost 6 bases and J 0 bases, leaving 13 bases between the germline ends. CDR3 residues: CASSPLGSSTDTQYF. CDR3 DNA: TGTGCCAGCAGCCCCCTCGGGTCTAGCACAGATACGCAGTATTTT.

This clone has only one observation. The rearrangement uses TRBV19 and TRBJ1-2; TRBD1 matches at 7 bases. This CDR3 has 19 amino acids. Unmatched junction bases numbered 16, after V lost 3 bases and J lost 0 bases. The germline V gene has CDR1 LNHDA and CDR2 SQIVND (reference sequence). This chain's CDR3 is CASSIGVGALTGTNYGYTF. In DNA, the CDR3 is TGTGCCAGTAGTATTGGAGTGGGGGCTTTGACAGGGACTAACTATGGCTACACCTTC.

The chain couples TRBV6-1 to TRBJ1-1; D is possibly TRBD1 (5 bases). CDR3 length: 16 residues. Germline lookup yields CDR1 MNHNS and CDR2 SASEGT. Trimming removed 3 bases from V and 1 base from J, with 15 bases in between. The CDR3 loop is CASSDQTVRANTEAFF. The DNA of the CDR3 is TGTGCCAGCAGTGACCAGACAGTTAGAGCGAACACTGAAGCTTTCTTT.

The V call is TRBV10-2, the J call TRBJ1-1; D perhaps matches TRBD1 (5 bases). The CDR3 is 12 amino acids. The germline gives CDR1 WSHSY, CDR2 SAAADI. Trimming cost V 9 bases and J 3 bases, with 11 bases left between them. The CDR3 DNA reads as TGCGCCAGTAGAACAGGAGACACTGAAGCTTTCTTT. Protein sequence: CASRTGDTEAFF.

The V gene is TRBV7-9, the J gene TRBJ1-1; TRBD1 might be the D (5 bases). V gave up 1 base and J gave up 0 bases, with 15 bases separating them. Germline V gives CDR1 SEHNR, CDR2 FQNEAQ (reference sequence). The CDR3 is made up of 17 amino acids. CDR3 in DNA: TGTGCCAGCAGCTTAGTTCCGATGGCGACAGTGAACACTGAAGCTTTCTTT. As protein: CASSLVPMATVNTEAFF.